This record concerns one T cell receptor beta chain sequence. Its target is not known. The germline CDR1 and CDR2 sequences are DFQATT and SNEGSKA (reference sequence). V was shortened by 4 bases and J by 1 base, with 15 bases between the two germline ends. The CDR3 runs 15 residues. This sample stems from a study of blood T cells in healthy people across ages. Study outcomes and limitations: Investigators viewed diversity estimates from one million T cells as underestimates, the study reported.

A second PCR of 7 to 11 cycles used a sample-barcoded 5' primer and a J-beta primer mix. In TCRdb, the 5' RACE reads were re-called with MiXCR into one record per CDR3 protein. This table has around 2 million distinct CDR3 sequences, more than 35% appearing once. Sequencing was done on a sample of blood. This sequence joins TRBV20-1 and TRBJ2-3, with TRBD2 as a possible D gene (6 bases). The source is a human donor in good health. CDR3 protein: CSAKPGTPGTDTQYF. In DNA, the CDR3 is TGCAGTGCTAAACCCGGGACTCCCGGCACAGATACGCAGTATTTT.